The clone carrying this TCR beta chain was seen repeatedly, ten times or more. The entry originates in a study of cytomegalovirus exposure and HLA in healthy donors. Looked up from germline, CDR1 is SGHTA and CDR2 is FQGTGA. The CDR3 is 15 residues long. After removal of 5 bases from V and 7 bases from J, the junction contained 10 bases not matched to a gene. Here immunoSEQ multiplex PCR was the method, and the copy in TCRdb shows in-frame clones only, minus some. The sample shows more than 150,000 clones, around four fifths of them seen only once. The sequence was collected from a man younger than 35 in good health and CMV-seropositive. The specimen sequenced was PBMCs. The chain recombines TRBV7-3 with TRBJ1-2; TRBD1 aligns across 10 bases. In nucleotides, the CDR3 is TGTGCCAGCAGCCCGACCGGGACAGGGGTACGTGGCTACACCTTC. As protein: CASSPTGTGVRGYTF. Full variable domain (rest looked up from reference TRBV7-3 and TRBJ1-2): GAGVSQTPSNKVTEKGKYVELRCDPISGHTALYWYRQSLGQGPEFLIYFQGTGAADDSGLPNDRFFAVRPEGSVSTLKIQRTERGDSAVYLCASSPTGTGVRGYTFGSGTRLTVV.